The next 18 T cell receptor beta chains were all read from a single sample in a study of T cell repertoires in cytomegalovirus infection. TCRdb re-called the reads with MiXCR, one entry per CDR3 protein. The sample records over 450,000 distinct CDR3 sequences, about 11% being singletons. Sequencing was done on a sample of PBMCs. The receptors originated from a human donor in good health (CMV status not recorded). Some clones in this sample may be carry-over from other donors' samples.

This clonotype occurred many times. The chain carries TRBV20-1 and TRBJ1-2; the match to TRBD1 covers 7 bases. The CDR3 covers 14 residues. With V trimmed by 5 bases and J by 0 bases, 6 bases remained unmatched. The germline V gene encodes CDR1 DFQATT and CDR2 SNEGSKA (reference sequence). In DNA form, the CDR3 reads TGCAGTGCTGGGGGACAGAAAGCTAACTATGGCTACACCTTC. Its protein product is CSAGGQKANYGYTF.

Many counts were recorded for this clonotype. The chain combines TRBV7-2 with TRBJ2-3, with D perhaps matching TRBD1 (5 bases). Trimming took off 2 bases at V and 2 bases at J, with 8 bases between the two ends. Germline lookup yields CDR1 SGHTA and CDR2 FQGNSA. This CDR3 has 14 amino acids. CDR3 in amino acids: CASSLTQATDTQYF. The CDR3 nucleotides read TGTGCCAGCAGCTTAACACAGGCCACAGATACGCAGTATTTT.

The V gene is TRBV5-4, the J gene TRBJ2-5, with D uncertain. The V gene's germline CDR1 is SGHNT and CDR2 YYREEE (reference sequence). Trimming removed 4 bases at V and 1 base at J, with 8 bases between. This CDR3 contains 13 residues. The CDR3 coding sequence is TGTGCCAGCAGCACCGCCGGCCAAGAGACCCAGTACTTC. The encoded protein is CASSTAGQETQYF. The full variable domain, rest sourced from reference TRBV5-4 and TRBJ2-5, is ETGVTQSPTHLIKTRGQQVTLRCSSQSGHNTVSWYQQALGQGPQFIFQYYREEENGRGNFPPRFSGLQFPNYSSELNVNALELDDSALYLCASSTAGQETQYFGPGTRLLVL.

This chain uses TRBV5-1 with TRBJ1-2; no clear D. CDR1 and CDR2 from the germline V gene are SGHRS and YFSETQ. Trimming removed 2 bases from V and 0 bases from J, with 11 bases in between. The CDR3 totals 15 residues. Here the CDR3 reads CASSLVSGTNYGYTF. The CDR3, as DNA: TGCGCCAGCAGCTTAGTAAGCGGTACTAACTATGGCTACACCTTC.

This clonotype was seen many times. V is TRBV28 and J is TRBJ1-3, with TRBD1 as a possible D gene (5 bases). The germline V gene has CDR1 MDHEN and CDR2 SYDVKM. CDR3 length: 15 amino acids. V lost 6 bases to trimming and J lost 4 bases, with 16 bases between them. CDR3 in DNA: TGTGCCAGCAGCCCCCGGGCGGGGGTCGGAAACACCATATATTTT. Amino acid sequence: CASSPRAGVGNTIYF.

This clonotype was counted ten times or more. The genes are TRBV7-2 and TRBJ2-7; D perhaps matches TRBD1 (5 bases). CDR1 is SGHTA and CDR2 is FQGNSA in the germline V gene. The CDR3 runs to 12 residues. V was trimmed by 6 bases and J by 4 bases, leaving 10 bases between them. CDR3 loop: CASSEQGYEQYF. CDR3 in DNA: TGTGCCAGCAGTGAGCAGGGTTACGAGCAGTACTTC.

In its sample, this clonotype was seen many times. The chain uses TRBV19 and TRBJ1-1, with D unclear. The CDR3 runs 15 residues. Germline CDR1 LNHDA, CDR2 SQIVND (reference sequence). Deletions cut 6 bases from V and 2 bases from J, with 16 bases between. CDR3 nucleotide sequence: TGTGCCAGTAGCGCAGCCGGTCGGGTCAACACTGAAGCTTTCTTT. It specifies CASSAAGRVNTEAFF.

This clonotype was counted at least ten times. The J gene is TRBJ1-2, the V gene TRBV30; D may be TRBD1 (6 bases). In germline, CDR1 is GTSNPN, CDR2 SVGIG (reference sequence). The CDR3 loop spans 17 amino acids. The germline V and J ends were trimmed by 2 bases and 4 bases, with 23 bases remaining between them. CDR3: CAWSSPRTAAWGYGYTF. The CDR3 DNA reads as TGTGCCTGGAGTTCCCCACGGACAGCAGCCTGGGGCTATGGCTACACCTTC.

This clonotype was seen only a few times. This chain links TRBV18 with TRBJ2-5; 9 bases map to TRBD2. The CDR3 totals 15 residues. Germline V CDR1 and CDR2: KGHSH, LQKENI. V lost 2 bases, J lost 4 bases, and 5 bases stayed unmatched. Written as DNA, the CDR3 is TGTGCCAGCTCACCAGATGCGGGGGGGCGAGAGACCCAGTACTTC. It specifies CASSPDAGGRETQYF.

This clonotype was recorded at least ten times. This chain links TRBV7-9 with TRBJ1-1, with 9 bases fitting TRBD1. Unmatched junction bases numbered 9, after V lost 4 bases and J lost 0 bases. CDR3 length: 17 residues. The germline CDR1 and CDR2 sequences are SEHNR and FQNEAQ (reference sequence). CDR3 bases: TGTGCCAGCAGCTCCCCACCCGGACAGGGGTTGAACACTGAAGCTTTCTTT. Translation: CASSSPPGQGLNTEAFF.

This clonotype was seen repeatedly, ten times or more. The rearrangement joins TRBV7-2 to TRBJ2-3; no clear D gene. The CDR3 consists of 13 residues. V was shortened by 5 bases and J by 4 bases, with 10 bases between the two germline ends. Per the germline V gene, CDR1 is SGHTA and CDR2 is FQGNSA. The CDR3 DNA is TGTGCCAGCAGCCCTACGTCCCCAGATACGCAGTATTTT. It translates to CASSPTSPDTQYF.

The genes are TRBV2 and TRBJ2-1; TRBD2 agrees at 9 bases. This CDR3 has 15 residues. The V gene's germline CDR1 is SNHLY and CDR2 FYNNEI. With V trimmed by 2 bases and J by 8 bases, 7 bases remained unmatched. This CDR3 reads CASSESAGGRDEQFF. The CDR3 bases are TGTGCCAGCAGTGAATCTGCGGGGGGGCGAGATGAGCAGTTCTTC.

This clonotype was found many times. This chain joins TRBV27 and TRBJ1-2, with 7 bases identical to TRBD1. The CDR3 loop spans 14 amino acids. Germline CDR1 and CDR2: MNHEY and SMNVEV (reference sequence). Unmatched junction bases numbered 9, after V lost 5 bases and J lost 6 bases. DNA of the CDR3: TGTGCCAGCAGTCCGGGACAGCAACACGATGGCTACACCTTC. It translates to CASSPGQQHDGYTF.

In its sample, this clonotype was seen many times. The chain combines TRBV28 with TRBJ1-1; the D is unclear. The CDR3 spans 14 residues. The ends were cut back, 6 bases at V and 10 bases at J, with 21 bases in the middle. The germline CDR1 and CDR2 sequences are MDHEN and SYDVKM. CDR3 region: CASSPPKLPRGAFF. CDR3 nucleotide sequence: TGTGCCAGCAGCCCGCCAAAGTTGCCGCGTGGAGCTTTCTTT.

This clonotype was counted ten times or more. The rearrangement links TRBV12-3 or TRBV12-4 to TRBJ1-4; D call uncertain. V lost 3 bases to trimming and J lost 8 bases, with 7 bases between them. The CDR3 is made up of 12 amino acids. The CDR3 loop is CASSFEGEKLFF. The CDR3 DNA reads TGTGCCAGCAGTTTCGAAGGGGAAAAACTGTTTTTT.

This clonotype was found a few times. This chain connects TRBV9 to TRBJ2-1; D remains unclear. CDR1 and CDR2 from the germline V gene are SGDLS and YYNGEE. The V and J ends lost 0 bases and 5 bases respectively, with 6 bases between them. The CDR3 totals 13 residues. DNA for the CDR3: TGTGCCAGCAGCGTAGGACGCCACAATGAGCAGTTCTTC. It yields the protein CASSVGRHNEQFF.

This clonotype appeared a few times. The chain couples TRBV20-1 to TRBJ2-7, with 8 bases fitting TRBD2. The CDR3 extends over 18 amino acids. Germline lookup yields CDR1 DFQATT and CDR2 SNEGSKA (reference sequence). J gave up 3 bases and V 5 bases, and 21 bases lay outside the gene matches. In DNA, the CDR3 is TGCAGTGCTCAACCTATCGGGGGGGGGGGCGGGAGAGACTACGAGCAGTACTTC. Protein: CSAQPIGGGGGRDYEQYF.

This clonotype turned up a few times. This chain links TRBV4-1 with TRBJ2-2; 10 bases line up with TRBD1. The J segment lost 6 bases and the V segment lost 1 base, leaving 14 bases of the junction unmatched. CDR1 is MGHRA, CDR2 YSYEKL, per germline. CDR3 size: 19 residues. CDR3 amino acids: CASSQASSTGTGVPGELFF. CDR3 nucleotides: TGCGCCAGCAGCCAAGCGAGTTCAACCGGGACAGGGGTTCCCGGGGAGCTGTTTTTT.